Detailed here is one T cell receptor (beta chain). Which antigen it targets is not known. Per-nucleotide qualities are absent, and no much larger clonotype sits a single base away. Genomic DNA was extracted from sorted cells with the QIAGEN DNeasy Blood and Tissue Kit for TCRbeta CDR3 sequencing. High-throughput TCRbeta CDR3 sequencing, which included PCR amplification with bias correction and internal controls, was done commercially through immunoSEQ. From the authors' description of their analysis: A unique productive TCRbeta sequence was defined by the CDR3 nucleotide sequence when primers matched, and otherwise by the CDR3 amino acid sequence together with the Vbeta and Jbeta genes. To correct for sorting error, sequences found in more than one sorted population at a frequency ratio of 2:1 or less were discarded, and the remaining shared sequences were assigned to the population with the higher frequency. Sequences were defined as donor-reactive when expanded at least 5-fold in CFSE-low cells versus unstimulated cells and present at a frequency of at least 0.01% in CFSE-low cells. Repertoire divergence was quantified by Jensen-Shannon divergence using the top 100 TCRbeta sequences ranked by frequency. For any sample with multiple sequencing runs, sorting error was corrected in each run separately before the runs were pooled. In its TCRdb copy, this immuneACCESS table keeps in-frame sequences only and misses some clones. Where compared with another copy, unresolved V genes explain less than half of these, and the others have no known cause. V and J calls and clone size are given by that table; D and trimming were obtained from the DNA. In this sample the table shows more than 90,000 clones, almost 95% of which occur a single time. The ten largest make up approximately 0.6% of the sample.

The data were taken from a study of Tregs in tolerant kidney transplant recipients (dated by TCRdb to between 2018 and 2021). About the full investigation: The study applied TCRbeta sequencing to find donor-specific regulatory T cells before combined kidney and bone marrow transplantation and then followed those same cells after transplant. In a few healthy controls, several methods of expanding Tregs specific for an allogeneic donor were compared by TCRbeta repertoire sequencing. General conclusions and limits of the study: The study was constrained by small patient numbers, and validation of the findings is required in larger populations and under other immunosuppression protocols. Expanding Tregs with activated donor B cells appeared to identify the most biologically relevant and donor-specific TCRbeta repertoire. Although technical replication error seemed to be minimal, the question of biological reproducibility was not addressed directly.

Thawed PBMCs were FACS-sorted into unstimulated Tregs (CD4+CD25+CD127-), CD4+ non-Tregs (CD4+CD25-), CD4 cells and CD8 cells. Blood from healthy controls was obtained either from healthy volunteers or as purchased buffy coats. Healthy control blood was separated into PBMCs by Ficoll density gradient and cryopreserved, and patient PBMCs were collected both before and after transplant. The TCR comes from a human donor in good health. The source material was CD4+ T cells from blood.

The DNA reads as follows: TGTGCCAGCAGCTTGGCCATTGGGGGCAATCAGCCCCAGCATTTT. Its coded protein is CASSLAIGGNQPQHF. The rearranged segments are TRBV5-5 and TRBJ1-5; too little of a D gene remains to name it. As encoded in the germline V gene (reference sequence), CDR1 is SGHKS while CDR2 is YYEKEE. Spanning cysteine to phenylalanine, the CDR3 consists of 15 amino acids. The retained sequence is limited to the CDR3, 45 bases, with the frame set at the first base. V is pared back by 0 bases and J by 2 bases, with 9 bases lying between the germline termini.